A single sample is the source of the 27 T cell receptor beta chains below, sequenced in a study of blood T cell repertoires in COVID-19. Profiling relied on immunoSEQ multiplex PCR, and the TCRdb table lists in-frame clones only, not all of them. The table includes 200,000 to 250,000 clones, around 87% detected once. Sequenced material: PBMCs or T cells enriched from blood (not recorded which). All receptors come from a man aged 30 to 39 in a cohort exposed to, infected with or recovered from COVID-19 (not recorded which).

This chain links TRBV5-4 with TRBJ1-1; TRBD1 aligns across 7 bases. Germline CDR1 is SGHNT and CDR2 is YYREEE (reference sequence). V shed 6 bases, J shed 5 bases, and the junction held 13 bases outside the gene matches. The CDR3 has 15 residues. Here the CDR3 DNA reads TGTGCCAGCACGGTTAAAGGGGGCGTCTTTACTGAAGCTTTCTTT. This translates into CASTVKGGVFTEAFF.

The V and J genes are TRBV27 and TRBJ2-1, with D possibly matching TRBD2 (6 bases). Trimming removed 3 bases at V and 3 bases at J, with 6 bases between. The CDR3 length is 13 residues. Germline CDR1 is MNHEY and CDR2 is SMNVEV (reference sequence). Here the CDR3 DNA reads TGTGCCAGCAGTTTCGGGAGCTACAATGAGCAGTTCTTC. Its translation: CASSFGSYNEQFF.

This clone appeared a single time. The gene calls are TRBV19 and TRBJ1-1, with 9 bases identical to TRBD1. The CDR3 totals 15 residues. CDR1 and CDR2 (germline): LNHDA, SQIVND (reference sequence). Unmatched junction bases numbered 8, after V lost 6 bases and J lost 3 bases. CDR3 in DNA: TGTGCCAGTAGATTTGGGACAGGGTGGTACACTGAAGCTTTCTTT. Its translation: CASRFGTGWYTEAFF.

This clone was observed a handful of times. The rearrangement joins TRBV2 to TRBJ2-6; TRBD2 is a possible D gene (6 bases). The CDR3 is 17 residues long. Trimming cost V 2 bases and J 0 bases, with 11 bases left between them. Germline CDR1 is SNHLY and CDR2 is FYNNEI. In DNA form, the CDR3 reads TGTGCCAGCAGTGAATGGGGACTGAGCTCTGGGGCCAACGTCCTGACTTTC. Amino acids: CASSEWGLSSGANVLTF.

The chain uses TRBV7-9 and TRBJ2-7, with 9 bases aligning to TRBD2. Germline loops: CDR1 SEHNR, CDR2 FQNEAQ (reference sequence). The CDR3 extends over 16 amino acids. V shed 2 bases and J 6 bases; nucleotides not matched to a gene: 11. The CDR3 nucleotides are TGTGCCAGCAGCTTAAATACGGGCGGGAGGGCCGGCGAGCAGTACTTC. Protein sequence: CASSLNTGGRAGEQYF.

This clone came up once. This sequence joins TRBV4-1 and TRBJ1-5, with D perhaps TRBD1 (5 bases). The CDR3 consists of 13 residues. V lost 3 bases, J lost 6 bases, and 9 bases lay in between. Germline CDR1 reads MGHRA; CDR2 reads YSYEKL. CDR3 residues: CASSQPGGQPQHF. As DNA, the CDR3 is TGCGCCAGCAGCCAGCCCGGGGGTCAGCCCCAGCATTTT.

This clone was counted between two and nine times. This sequence joins TRBV11-2 and TRBJ2-7; D is ambiguous. The CDR3 length is 15 residues. CDR1 is SGHAT and CDR2 is FQNNGV in the germline V gene. V shed 0 bases and J shed 1 base, with 10 bases lying between them. CDR3 nucleotide sequence: TGTGCCAGCAGCTTAGAGTTACCAGTTTCCTACGAGCAGTACTTC. As protein: CASSLELPVSYEQYF.

The chain employs TRBV2 and TRBJ2-7; 9 positions match TRBD2. The germline V gene has CDR1 SNHLY and CDR2 FYNNEI. With 3 bases clipped from V and 3 bases from J, the junction kept 9 bases outside the gene matches. This CDR3 contains 16 residues. This chain's CDR3 is CASSEVSGLARYEQYF. The CDR3 region has the DNA TGTGCCAGCAGTGAGGTGTCAGGACTAGCGCGCTACGAGCAGTACTTC. Full variable domain (rest looked up from reference TRBV2 and TRBJ2-7): EPEVTQTPSHQVTQMGQEVILRCVPISNHLYFYWYRQILGQKVEFLVSFYNNEISEKSEIFDDQFSVERPDGSNFTLKIRSTKLEDSAMYFCASSEVSGLARYEQYFGPGTRLTVT.

The chain couples TRBV10-3 to TRBJ1-1; 8 bases map to TRBD1. Germline V gives CDR1 ENHRY, CDR2 SYGVKD. The CDR3 has 14 amino acids. Trimming took 10 bases from V and 1 from J; bases not matched to a gene: 8. The CDR3 is CATMGQGANTEAFF. In DNA form, the CDR3 reads TGTGCCACCATGGGGCAGGGGGCGAACACTGAAGCTTTCTTT.

This clone came up a few times. The rearrangement links TRBV2 to TRBJ1-2; tentative D call: TRBD1 (5 bases). CDR1 is SNHLY, CDR2 FYNNEI, per germline. CDR3 length: 13 residues. Trimming removed 0 bases from V and 7 bases from J, with 9 bases in between. The CDR3 spells CASSEAWGSGYTF. The CDR3 region has the DNA TGTGCCAGCAGTGAAGCATGGGGCTCTGGCTACACCTTC.

The V call is TRBV5-1, the J call TRBJ1-2; D call uncertain. Germline V lookup: CDR1 SGHRS, CDR2 YFSETQ. There are 14 residues in the CDR3. The germline V and J ends were trimmed by 1 base and 4 bases, with 11 bases remaining between them. The CDR3 loop is CASSLSTGGYGYTF. In nucleotides, the CDR3 is TGCGCCAGCAGCTTGTCGACGGGTGGCTATGGCTACACCTTC.

The chain carries TRBV5-4 and TRBJ1-1; possible D gene TRBD1, 5 bases. This CDR3 region has 15 residues. V lost 0 bases and J 0 bases, leaving 9 bases between the germline ends. The germline V gene encodes CDR1 SGHNT and CDR2 YYREEE (reference sequence). This CDR3 is CASSLESGMNTEAFF. In DNA, the CDR3 is TGTGCCAGCAGCTTGGAGTCAGGGATGAACACTGAAGCTTTCTTT.

V is TRBV28 and J is TRBJ1-2; 11 nucleotides line up with TRBD1. Losses at the gene ends were 3 bases for V and 5 bases for J; bases not matched to a gene: 2. In germline, CDR1 is MDHEN, CDR2 SYDVKM. The CDR3 has 14 amino acids. CDR3 sequence (DNA): TGTGCCAGCAGTTTCGGACAGGGGGCGTATGGCTACACCTTC. The encoded protein is CASSFGQGAYGYTF.

J is TRBJ2-7 and V is TRBV20-1; 7 nucleotides line up with TRBD2. This CDR3 is built from 14 residues. The ends lost 3 bases at V and 0 bases at J; junction bases unmatched: 5. Germline CDR1 DFQATT, CDR2 SNEGSKA (reference sequence). Here the CDR3 reads CSASSLAVSYEQYF. The CDR3 nucleotides are TGCAGTGCTAGTTCCCTAGCGGTCTCCTACGAGCAGTACTTC.

This chain links TRBV5-4 with TRBJ2-1; the match to TRBD2 covers 7 bases. The V gene end was trimmed by 3 bases and the J gene end by 1 base; junction bases not matched to a gene: 7. The germline gives CDR1 SGHNT, CDR2 YYREEE (reference sequence). This CDR3 spans 16 amino acids. This CDR3 is CASSSPSGRSYNEQFF. The DNA of the CDR3 is TGTGCCAGCAGCTCTCCTAGCGGCCGGTCCTACAATGAGCAGTTCTTC.

The chain employs TRBV4-3 and TRBJ2-1; D is perhaps TRBD2 (6 bases). Germline V CDR1 and CDR2: LGHNA, YSLEER. The CDR3 loop spans 15 amino acids. With 1 base removed from V and 3 bases from J, the gap between germline ends came to 10 bases. The CDR3 sequence: CASSQAPTSYNEQFF. The DNA of the CDR3 is TGCGCCAGCAGCCAAGCTCCGACTAGCTACAATGAGCAGTTCTTC.

The chain recombines TRBV29-1 with TRBJ2-2, with a weak D call TRBD1 (6 bases). Germline V gene data show CDR1 as SQVTM and CDR2 as ANQGSEA. The germline V and J ends were trimmed by 8 bases and 7 bases, with 17 bases remaining between them. The CDR3 loop spans 13 amino acids. CDR3 nucleotides: TGCAGCCTTGCCCACTCGGACAGCGGGGAGCTGTTTTTT. It encodes CSLAHSDSGELFF.

The V call is TRBV10-3, the J call TRBJ2-7, with 7 positions matching TRBD1. The CDR3 length is 14 residues. V dropped 3 bases and J dropped 4; count of bases not matched to a gene: 6. From germline, CDR1 is ENHRY and CDR2 SYGVKD. CDR3 in amino acids: CAISDRGFGYEQYF. CDR3 DNA sequence: TGTGCCATCAGTGACAGGGGGTTTGGGTACGAGCAGTACTTC.

V and J are TRBV12-3 or TRBV12-4 and TRBJ1-4, with D uncertain. V was cut by 7 bases and J by 13 bases, with 16 bases left in between. This CDR3 has 12 residues. CDR3 residues: CASTEGGLRLFF. CDR3 nucleotide sequence: TGTGCCAGCACCGAGGGAGGGTTACGACTGTTTTTT.

The chain links TRBV3-1 (or the pseudogene TRBV3-2) to TRBJ1-2; D is unresolved. With 2 bases removed from V and 8 bases from J, the gap between germline ends came to 9 bases. The CDR3 runs 12 residues. Germline V CDR1 and CDR2: LGHDT, YNNKEL (reference sequence). CDR3 amino acids: CASSQREKGYTF. CDR3 sequence (DNA): TGTGCCAGCAGCCAAAGGGAGAAGGGCTACACCTTC.

The chain uses TRBV28 and TRBJ2-5; possibly TRBD2 for D (7 bases). Germline V gives CDR1 MDHEN, CDR2 SYDVKM. V gave up 6 bases and J gave up 0 bases, with 20 bases separating them. This CDR3 has 17 residues. This CDR3 reads CASSFTTGRGYQETQYF. CDR3 coding DNA: TGTGCCAGCAGCTTTACTACAGGGAGGGGGTACCAAGAGACCCAGTACTTC.

For the CDR3, the DNA is TGTGCCAGCAGTTACACAGGGAACGAGCAGTACTTC. It translates to CASSYTGNEQYF. The chain combines TRBV6-5 with TRBJ2-7; weak D call: TRBD1 (6 bases). Germline V gene sequence: CDR1 MNHEY, CDR2 SVGAGI. The CDR3 runs to 12 residues. V was clipped by 2 bases and J by 5 bases, with 7 bases between them.

This clone appeared a few times. This chain links TRBV11-3 with TRBJ2-1; TRBD2 matches 7 bases. Unmatched junction bases numbered 8, after V lost 5 bases and J lost 4 bases. Per the germline V gene, CDR1 is SGHNT and CDR2 is YENEEA. This CDR3 is 15 amino acids long. Here the CDR3 reads CASSRIAGPYNEQFF. CDR3 DNA sequence: TGTGCCAGCAGCCGTATAGCGGGCCCATACAATGAGCAGTTCTTC.

The V call is TRBV27, the J call TRBJ2-1; D possibly corresponds to TRBD2 (7 bases). Trimming left V 9 bases short and J 7 bases short, with 13 bases between. Germline V gene lookup returns CDR1 MNHEY and CDR2 SMNVEV (reference sequence). CDR3 size: 12 residues. DNA for the CDR3: TGTGCCAGTTACAGGGAGGGGAATGAGCAGTTCTTC. Its translation: CASYREGNEQFF.

The chain has TRBV9 and TRBJ1-3, with D perhaps matching TRBD1 (5 bases). Germline V gives CDR1 SGDLS, CDR2 YYNGEE. CDR3 length: 19 residues. The V gene lost 4 bases and the J gene lost 0 bases, with 23 bases spanning the gap. CDR3: CASSPEGRAGDYSGNTIYF. CDR3 bases: TGTGCCAGCAGCCCTGAAGGGAGGGCGGGGGATTACTCTGGAAACACCATATATTTT.

This chain joins TRBV5-1 and TRBJ2-2; 7 bases fit TRBD2. CDR1 SGHRS and CDR2 YFSETQ come from the germline V gene. The ends lost 4 bases at V and 4 bases at J; junction bases unmatched: 10. The CDR3 runs 16 residues. CDR3 residues: CASSRVGGRGTGELFF. In nucleotides, the CDR3 is TGCGCCAGCAGCCGAGTGGGCGGGAGAGGCACCGGGGAGCTGTTTTTT. The full variable domain, with the rest looked up from reference TRBV5-1 and TRBJ2-2, is KAGVTQTPRYLIKTRGQQVTLSCSPISGHRSVSWYQQTPGQGLQFLFEYFSETQRNKGNFPGRFSGRQFSNSRSEMNVSTLELGDSALYLCASSRVGGRGTGELFFGEGSRLTVL.

The chain recombines TRBV9 with TRBJ2-3; 10 bases are shared with TRBD2. J lost 1 base, V lost 6 bases, and 8 bases had no gene match. CDR1 and CDR2 (germline): SGDLS, YYNGEE. The CDR3 consists of 16 residues. This CDR3 reads CASKSSGTSGTDTQYF. Written as DNA, the CDR3 is TGTGCCAGCAAGTCTTCCGGGACTAGCGGCACAGATACGCAGTATTTT.